Below are 18 T cell receptor beta chains sequenced from a single sample in a study of cytomegalovirus exposure and HLA in healthy donors. The PCR employed 60 Vbeta primers together with 13 Jbeta primers. Measured with immunoSEQ multiplex PCR; TCRdb has only the in-frame clones, and not every one. Counted here are tens of thousands of clones, roughly 76% occurring once; the ten biggest clones make up under 2%. The sequenced sample consisted of PBMCs. The receptors were gathered from a woman younger than 45 in good health and CMV-seronegative.

The chain recombines TRBV12-5 with TRBJ1-3, with 7 bases that match TRBD1. CDR1 LGHNT and CDR2 FRNRAP come from the germline V gene. The CDR3 runs 16 residues. J lost 0 bases, V lost 1 base, and 3 bases had no gene match. Written as DNA, the CDR3 is TGTGCTAGTGGTTTGGGACAGGGTGTCTCTGGAAACACCATATATTTT. Protein: CASGLGQGVSGNTIYF.

This clone has just a few counts. V usage is TRBV28 and J usage is TRBJ1-3; 7 nucleotides line up with TRBD1. The CDR3 length is 14 residues. J was trimmed by 6 bases and V by 4 bases; bases with no gene match: 6. CDR1 is MDHEN, CDR2 SYDVKM, per germline. The CDR3 sequence: CASSSQGLTNTIYF. The CDR3 bases are TGTGCCAGCAGTTCACAGGGGTTGACAAACACCATATATTTT.

The CDR3 DNA reads TGTGCCAGCAGCCAAGTACGGACTAGCGGGAGGGCGCAATGGGAGACCCAGTACTTC. Residues: CASSQVRTSGRAQWETQYF. The rearrangement links TRBV14 to TRBJ2-5, with 15 positions matching TRBD2. This CDR3 spans 19 amino acids. Germline CDR1 and CDR2: SGHDN and FVKESK. J lost 5 bases, V lost 1 base, and 11 bases had no gene match. The full variable domain, with the rest looked up from reference TRBV14 and TRBJ2-5, is EAGVTQFPSHSVIEKGQTVTLRCDPISGHDNLYWYRRVMGKEIKFLLHFVKESKQDESGMPNNRFLAERTGGTYSTLKVQPAELEDSGVYFCASSQVRTSGRAQWETQYFGPGTRLLVL.

V gene TRBV28 combines with J gene TRBJ1-4; D not resolved. Trimming took off 4 bases at V and 0 bases at J, with 12 bases between the two ends. The CDR3 is made up of 16 amino acids. CDR1 MDHEN and CDR2 SYDVKM come from the germline V gene. CDR3 loop: CASSSHITATNEKLFF. For the CDR3, the DNA is TGTGCCAGCAGTTCCCACATCACAGCAACTAATGAAAAACTGTTTTTT.

This clone was found once. V gene TRBV5-1 combines with J gene TRBJ1-2; TRBD1 might be the D (6 bases). Between the trimmed V and J ends, which lost 1 base and 6 bases, there was a span of 13 bases. Germline lookup yields CDR1 SGHRS and CDR2 YFSETQ. This CDR3 region has 14 residues. The CDR3 region has the DNA TGCGCCAGCAGCTTGTCCAGAGGGGGGGATGGCTACACCTTC. Residues: CASSLSRGGDGYTF.

J is TRBJ2-5 and V is TRBV27; 10 bases agree with TRBD1. The CDR3 extends over 13 amino acids. Trimming took 4 bases from V and 4 from J; bases not matched to a gene: 0. Germline CDR1 is MNHEY and CDR2 is SMNVEV (reference sequence). This CDR3 reads CASSWTGGETQYF. DNA of the CDR3: TGTGCCAGCAGTTGGACAGGGGGAGAGACCCAGTACTTC.

V usage is TRBV7-8 and J usage is TRBJ2-2; 8 bases map to TRBD1. Trimming removed 1 base from V and 5 bases from J; junction bases left unmatched: 6. CDR1 and CDR2 (germline): SGHVS, FQNEAQ. The CDR3 spans 16 residues. CDR3 DNA: TGTGCCAGCAGCTTAGAGACAGGGGCGCGTACCGGGGAGCTGTTTTTT. Amino acids: CASSLETGARTGELFF.

This clone was seen more than once but under ten times. The chain recombines TRBV10-3 with TRBJ2-7; 7 nucleotides line up with TRBD2. CDR1 and CDR2 (germline): ENHRY, SYGVKD. The CDR3 is 13 residues long. J gave up 0 bases and V 10 bases, and 6 bases lay outside the gene matches. CDR3 nucleotide sequence: TGTGCCACCAAGGGAGGGAACTCCTACGAGCAGTACTTC. Encoded protein: CATKGGNSYEQYF.

This chain uses TRBV5-6 with TRBJ1-2; 7 bases fit TRBD1. The CDR3 extends over 13 amino acids. J gave up 7 bases and V 5 bases, and 8 bases lay outside the gene matches. Per germline, CDR1 SGHDT and CDR2 YYEEEE. CDR3 residues: CASRRTGASGYTF. DNA for the CDR3: TGTGCCAGCAGGCGAACAGGGGCGAGTGGCTACACCTTC.

The J gene is TRBJ2-7, the V gene TRBV6-1; D is unclear. With 0 bases removed from V and 4 bases from J, the gap between germline ends came to 13 bases. The CDR3 consists of 15 residues. Germline V CDR1 and CDR2: MNHNS, SASEGT. The CDR3 here is CASSEAVRYPYEQYF. Written as DNA, the CDR3 is TGTGCCAGCAGTGAAGCTGTGCGGTACCCGTACGAGCAGTACTTC.

DNA for the CDR3: TGTGCCACCCTCCGACTTAACTATGGCTACACCTTC. Amino acids: CATLRLNYGYTF. The rearrangement uses TRBV6-1 and TRBJ1-2; D is ambiguous. V was trimmed by 10 bases and J by 1 base, leaving 10 bases between them. Germline values: CDR1 MNHNS, CDR2 SASEGT. This CDR3 is 12 amino acids long.

This chain connects TRBV28 to TRBJ1-2; possibly TRBD1 for D (5 bases). The CDR3 has 14 amino acids. Germline values: CDR1 MDHEN, CDR2 SYDVKM. V gave up 2 bases and J gave up 2 bases, with 9 bases separating them. CDR3 DNA: TGTGCCAGCAGTTTACAGGGCGAAAACTATGGCTACACCTTC. Translating gives CASSLQGENYGYTF.

V usage is TRBV2 and J usage is TRBJ2-7; D is perhaps TRBD1 (5 bases). In germline, CDR1 is SNHLY, CDR2 FYNNEI. The V end lost 8 bases, the J end lost 2 bases, and 13 bases lay between the germline ends. The CDR3 sequence is 13 residues long. The CDR3 DNA sequence: TGTGCCAGCGGGGCCAGGAAGCCCTACGAGCAGTACTTC. It encodes CASGARKPYEQYF. The full variable domain, its missing parts supplied by reference TRBV2 and TRBJ2-7, is EPEVTQTPSHQVTQMGQEVILRCVPISNHLYFYWYRQILGQKVEFLVSFYNNEISEKSEIFDDQFSVERPDGSNFTLKIRSTKLEDSAMYFCASGARKPYEQYFGPGTRLTVT.

The rearrangement uses TRBV14 and TRBJ2-7; 8 bases are shared with TRBD2. The germline gives CDR1 SGHDN, CDR2 FVKESK. The CDR3 sequence is 14 residues long. The V and J ends lost 7 bases and 0 bases, in that order; junction bases with no gene match: 5. CDR3: CASTRTSSSYEQYF. The CDR3 DNA reads as TGTGCCAGCACCCGGACTAGCAGCTCCTACGAGCAGTACTTC.

V usage is TRBV5-1 and J usage is TRBJ1-4; D is uncertain. The V end was cut by 4 bases, the J end by 0 bases, with 10 bases between. The CDR3 length is 15 residues. Germline V lookup: CDR1 SGHRS, CDR2 YFSETQ. CDR3 loop: CASSPRGATNEKLFF. Written as DNA, the CDR3 is TGCGCCAGCAGCCCCCGGGGAGCAACTAATGAAAAACTGTTTTTT.

The rearrangement links TRBV27 to TRBJ2-4; D is ambiguous. Germline assignment: CDR1 MNHEY and CDR2 SMNVEV (reference sequence). Trimming cost V 0 bases and J 12 bases, with 12 bases left between them. CDR3 length: 13 amino acids. The CDR3, as DNA: TGTGCCAGCAGTTTATCGAGCGAAACACATCAGTACTTC. Protein sequence: CASSLSSETHQYF.

The J gene is TRBJ1-2, the V gene TRBV25-1, with a possible D match to TRBD1 (6 bases). V lost 2 bases and J 1 base, leaving 11 bases between the germline ends. Per the germline V gene, CDR1 is MGHDK and CDR2 is SYGVNS. CDR3 length equals 15 residues. The CDR3 spells CASSEPAGVNYGYTF. Here the CDR3 DNA reads TGTGCCAGCAGTGAACCTGCAGGGGTTAACTATGGCTACACCTTC.

The chain is built from TRBV28 and TRBJ2-1; D gene unclear. The CDR3 loop spans 15 amino acids. V gave up 6 bases and J gave up 0 bases, with 12 bases separating them. Germline V gives CDR1 MDHEN, CDR2 SYDVKM. DNA of the CDR3: TGTGCCAGCAGGGTCAGGCTGGGCTCCTACAATGAGCAGTTCTTC. Its protein is CASRVRLGSYNEQFF.